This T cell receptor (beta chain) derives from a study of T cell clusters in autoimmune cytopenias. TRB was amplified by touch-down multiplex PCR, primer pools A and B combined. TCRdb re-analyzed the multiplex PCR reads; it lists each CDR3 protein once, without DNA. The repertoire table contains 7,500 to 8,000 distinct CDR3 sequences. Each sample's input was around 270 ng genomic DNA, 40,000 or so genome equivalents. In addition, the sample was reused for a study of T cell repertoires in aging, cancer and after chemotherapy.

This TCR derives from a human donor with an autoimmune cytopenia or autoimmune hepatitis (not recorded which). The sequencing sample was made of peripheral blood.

The CDR3: CASSFSSGAEAFF. The J gene is TRBJ1-1, the V gene TRBV7-9. The length of the CDR3 is 13 residues. The V gene's germline CDR1 is SEHNR and CDR2 FQNEAQ (reference sequence).